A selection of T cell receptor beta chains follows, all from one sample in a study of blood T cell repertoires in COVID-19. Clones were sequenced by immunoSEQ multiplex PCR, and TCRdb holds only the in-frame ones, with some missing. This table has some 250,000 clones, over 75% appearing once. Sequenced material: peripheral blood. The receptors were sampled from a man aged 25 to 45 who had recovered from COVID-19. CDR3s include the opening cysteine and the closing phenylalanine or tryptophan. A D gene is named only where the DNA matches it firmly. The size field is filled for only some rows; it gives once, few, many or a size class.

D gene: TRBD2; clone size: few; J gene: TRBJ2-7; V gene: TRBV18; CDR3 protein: CASSRGTSLVYEQYF; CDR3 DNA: TGTGCCAGCTCACGCGGGACTAGCTTGGTGTACGAGCAGTACTTC
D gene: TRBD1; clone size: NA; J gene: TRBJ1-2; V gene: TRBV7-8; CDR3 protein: CASSVRTGNNYGYTF; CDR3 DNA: TGTGCCAGCAGCGTACGGACAGGGAATAACTATGGCTACACCTTC
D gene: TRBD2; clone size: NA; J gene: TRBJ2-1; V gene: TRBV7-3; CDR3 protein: CASSPSGTRGEQFF; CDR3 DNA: TGTGCCAGCAGCCCGTCCGGGACTAGGGGTGAGCAGTTCTTC
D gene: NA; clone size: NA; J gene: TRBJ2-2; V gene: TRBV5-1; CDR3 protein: CASSWRGQTGELFF; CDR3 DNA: TGCGCCAGCAGCTGGCGGGGCCAAACCGGGGAGCTGTTTTTT
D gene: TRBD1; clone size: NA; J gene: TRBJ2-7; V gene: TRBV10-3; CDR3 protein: CAISGGTGRVHEQYF; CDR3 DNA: TGTGCCATCAGTGGAGGGACAGGGAGGGTCCACGAGCAGTACTTC
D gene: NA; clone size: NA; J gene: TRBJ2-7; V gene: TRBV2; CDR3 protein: CASSTTFRDTPVYEQYF; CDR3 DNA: TGTGCCAGCAGTACAACATTCCGGGACACGCCGGTCTACGAGCAGTACTTC
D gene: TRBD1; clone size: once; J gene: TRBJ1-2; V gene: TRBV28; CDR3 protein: CASSRQGADGYGYTF; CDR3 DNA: TGTGCCAGCAGTAGACAGGGGGCGGATGGCTATGGCTACACCTTC
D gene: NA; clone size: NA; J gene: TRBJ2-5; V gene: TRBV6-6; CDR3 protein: CASSLEETQYF; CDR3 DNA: TGTGCCAGCAGTCTAGAAGAGACCCAGTACTTC
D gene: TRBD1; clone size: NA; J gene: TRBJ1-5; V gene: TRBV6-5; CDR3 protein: CASRPGTGGQPQHF; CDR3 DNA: TGTGCCAGCAGACCCGGGACAGGCGGCCAGCCCCAGCATTTT
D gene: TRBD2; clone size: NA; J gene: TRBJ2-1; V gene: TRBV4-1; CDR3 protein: CASSTAPGTSGYEQFF; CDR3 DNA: TGCGCCAGCAGCACAGCCCCCGGGACTAGCGGATATGAGCAGTTCTTC
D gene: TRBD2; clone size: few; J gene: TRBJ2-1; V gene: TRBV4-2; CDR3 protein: CASSQDSGGGANEQFF; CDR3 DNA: TGTGCCAGCAGCCAAGATTCGGGCGGGGGGGCAAATGAGCAGTTCTTC
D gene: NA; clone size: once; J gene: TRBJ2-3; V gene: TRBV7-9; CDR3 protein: CASSSARDTQYF; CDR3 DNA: TGTGCCAGCAGCTCTGCGAGAGATACGCAGTATTTT
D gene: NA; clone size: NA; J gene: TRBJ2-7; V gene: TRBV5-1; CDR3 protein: CASSPMTGSSSYEQYF; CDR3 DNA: TGCGCCAGCAGCCCGATGACAGGCTCGAGCTCCTACGAGCAGTACTTC
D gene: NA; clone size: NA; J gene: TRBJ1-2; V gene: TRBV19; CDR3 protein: CASREQGTGSNYGYTF; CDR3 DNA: TGTGCCAGTAGAGAACAGGGTACCGGATCCAACTATGGCTACACCTTC
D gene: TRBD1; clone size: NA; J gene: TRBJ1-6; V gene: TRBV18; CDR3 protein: CASSPTGTGLRGSPLHF; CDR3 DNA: TGTGCCAGCTCACCTACCGGGACAGGGCTACGAGGTTCACCCCTCCACTTT
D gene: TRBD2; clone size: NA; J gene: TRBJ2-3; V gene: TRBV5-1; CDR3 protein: CASSSGGDTDTQYF; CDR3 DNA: TGCGCCAGCAGTAGCGGGGGGGACACAGATACGCAGTATTTT
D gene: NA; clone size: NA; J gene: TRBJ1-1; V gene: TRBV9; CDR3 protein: CASSPRSIMNTEAFF; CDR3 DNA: TGTGCCAGCAGCCCCCGTTCTATCATGAACACTGAAGCTTTCTTT
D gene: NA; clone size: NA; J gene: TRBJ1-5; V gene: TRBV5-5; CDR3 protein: CASSLGAGVQPQHF; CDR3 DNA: TGTGCCAGCAGCTTGGGGGCAGGCGTTCAGCCCCAGCATTTT
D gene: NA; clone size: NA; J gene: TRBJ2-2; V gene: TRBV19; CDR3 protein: CASLQTANTGELFF; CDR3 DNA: TGTGCCAGCTTACAAACCGCGAACACCGGGGAGCTGTTTTTT
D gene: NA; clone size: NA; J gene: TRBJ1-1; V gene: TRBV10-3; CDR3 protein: CAISESTLMGGQAAFF; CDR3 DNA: TGTGCCATCAGTGAGTCGACTCTGATGGGGGGGCAAGCAGCTTTCTTT
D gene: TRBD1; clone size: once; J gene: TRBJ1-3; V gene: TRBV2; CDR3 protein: CASQTGVLGNTIYF; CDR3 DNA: TGTGCCAGCCAGACAGGGGTGTTAGGAAACACCATATATTTT
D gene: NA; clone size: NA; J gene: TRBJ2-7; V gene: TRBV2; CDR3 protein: CASRESYEQYF; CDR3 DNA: TGTGCCAGCCGGGAGTCCTACGAGCAGTACTTC
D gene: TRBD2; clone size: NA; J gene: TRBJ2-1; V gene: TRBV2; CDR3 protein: CASSVGLADQNGQFF; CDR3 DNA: TGTGCCAGCAGTGTTGGACTAGCGGACCAGAATGGACAGTTCTTC
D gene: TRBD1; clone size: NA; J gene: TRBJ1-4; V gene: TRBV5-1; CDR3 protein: CASTPTGRSTNEKLFF; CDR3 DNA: TGCGCCAGCACTCCGACAGGGCGCTCAACTAATGAAAAACTGTTTTTT
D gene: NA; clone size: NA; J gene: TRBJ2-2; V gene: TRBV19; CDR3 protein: CASSIGGTGELFF; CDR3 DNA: TGTGCCAGTAGTATCGGGGGAACCGGGGAGCTGTTTTTT
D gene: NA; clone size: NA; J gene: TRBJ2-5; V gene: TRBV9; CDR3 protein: CASSGAEGGGPQETQYF; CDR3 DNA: TGTGCCAGCAGCGGCGCGGAGGGGGGGGGCCCCCAAGAGACCCAGTACTTC
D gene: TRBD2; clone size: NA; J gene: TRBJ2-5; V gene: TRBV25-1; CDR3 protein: CASSEFRGGETQYF; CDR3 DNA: TGTGCCAGCAGTGAATTTCGGGGGGGAGAGACCCAGTACTTC
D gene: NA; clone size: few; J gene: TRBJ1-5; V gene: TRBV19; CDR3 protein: CASSIGGYGGEGNQPQHF; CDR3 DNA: TGTGCCAGTAGTATAGGCGGTTATGGAGGGGAGGGCAATCAGCCCCAGCATTTT
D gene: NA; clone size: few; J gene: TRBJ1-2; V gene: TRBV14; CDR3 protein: CASSHRITGTTNYGYTF; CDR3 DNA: TGTGCCAGCAGCCATAGAATAACAGGGACTACTAACTATGGCTACACCTTC
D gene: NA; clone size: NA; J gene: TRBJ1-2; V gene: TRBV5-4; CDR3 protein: CASSWTPEVDYTF; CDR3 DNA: TGTGCCAGCAGCTGGACACCAGAAGTTGACTACACCTTC
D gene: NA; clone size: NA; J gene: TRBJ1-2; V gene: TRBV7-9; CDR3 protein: CASSFNSPGYTF; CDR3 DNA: TGTGCCAGCAGCTTTAACTCCCCAGGCTACACCTTC
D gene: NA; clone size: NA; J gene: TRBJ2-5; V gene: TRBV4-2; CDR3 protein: CASSKRGGALETQYF; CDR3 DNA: TGTGCCAGCAGCAAAAGGGGGGGGGCTTTGGAGACCCAGTACTTC
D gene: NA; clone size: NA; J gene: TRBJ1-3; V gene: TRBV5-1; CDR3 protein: CASSLARAEGNTIYF; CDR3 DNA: TGCGCCAGCAGCTTGGCCAGGGCGGAAGGAAACACCATATATTTT
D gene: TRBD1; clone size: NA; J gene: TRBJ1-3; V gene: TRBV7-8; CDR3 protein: CASSFRTGDPGNTIYF; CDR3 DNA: TGTGCCAGCAGCTTTCGGACAGGGGACCCTGGAAACACCATATATTTT
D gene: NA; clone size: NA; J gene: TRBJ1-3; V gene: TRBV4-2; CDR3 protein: CASSLGWGGNTIYF; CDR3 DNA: TGTGCCAGCAGCCTAGGGTGGGGCGGAAACACCATATATTTT
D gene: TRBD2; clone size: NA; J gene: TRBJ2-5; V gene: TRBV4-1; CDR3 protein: CASRDGLAGPYQETQYF; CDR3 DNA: TGCGCCAGCAGGGACGGACTAGCGGGGCCGTACCAAGAGACCCAGTACTTC
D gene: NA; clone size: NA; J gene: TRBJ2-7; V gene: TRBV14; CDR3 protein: CASSQDRWDTVPYEQYF; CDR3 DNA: TGTGCCAGCAGCCAAGATCGCTGGGACACCGTCCCCTACGAGCAGTACTTC
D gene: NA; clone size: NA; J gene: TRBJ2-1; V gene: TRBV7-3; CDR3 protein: CASSASGTGIHEQFF; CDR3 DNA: TGTGCCAGCAGCGCAAGCGGTACAGGGATACATGAGCAGTTCTTC
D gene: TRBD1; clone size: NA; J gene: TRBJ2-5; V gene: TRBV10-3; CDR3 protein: CAISGTEETQYF; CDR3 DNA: TGTGCCATCAGCGGGACAGAAGAGACCCAGTACTTC
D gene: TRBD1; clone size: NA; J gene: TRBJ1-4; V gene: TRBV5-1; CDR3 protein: CASSPAGDRVLEKLFF; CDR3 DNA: TGCGCCAGCAGCCCCGCCGGGGACAGGGTGTTAGAAAAACTGTTTTTT
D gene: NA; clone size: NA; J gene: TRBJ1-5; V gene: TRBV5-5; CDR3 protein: CASSPSGWGNQPQHF; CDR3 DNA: TGTGCCAGCAGCCCCTCGGGGTGGGGCAATCAGCCCCAGCATTTT
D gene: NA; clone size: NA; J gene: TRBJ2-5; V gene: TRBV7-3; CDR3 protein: CASSPQGGQGQETQYF; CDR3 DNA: TGTGCCAGCAGTCCTCAGGGGGGCCAGGGCCAAGAGACCCAGTACTTC
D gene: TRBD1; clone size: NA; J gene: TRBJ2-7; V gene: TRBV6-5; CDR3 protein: CASHGQGDHEQYF; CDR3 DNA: TGTGCCAGCCACGGACAGGGGGACCACGAGCAGTACTTC
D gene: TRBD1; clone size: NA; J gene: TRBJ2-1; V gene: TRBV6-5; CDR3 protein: CASSRDRFNTFEQFF; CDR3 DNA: TGTGCCAGCAGCCGGGACAGGTTTAACACCTTTGAGCAGTTCTTC
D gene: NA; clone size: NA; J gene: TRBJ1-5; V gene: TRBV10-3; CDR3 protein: CAISVAGNSNQPQHF; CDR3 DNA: TGTGCCATCAGTGTGGCAGGCAATAGCAATCAGCCCCAGCATTTT
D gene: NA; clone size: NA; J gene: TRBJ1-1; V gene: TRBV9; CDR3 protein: CASSVGSGMNTEAFF; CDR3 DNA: TGTGCCAGCAGCGTAGGATCGGGGATGAACACTGAAGCTTTCTTT
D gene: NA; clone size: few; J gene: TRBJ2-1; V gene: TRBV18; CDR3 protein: CASSPRNEQFF; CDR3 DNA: TGTGCCAGCTCACCCCGTAATGAGCAGTTCTTC
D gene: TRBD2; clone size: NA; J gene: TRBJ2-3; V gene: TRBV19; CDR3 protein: CASSQSGGTNTQYF; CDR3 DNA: TGTGCCAGTAGCCAAAGCGGGGGGACCAATACGCAGTATTTT
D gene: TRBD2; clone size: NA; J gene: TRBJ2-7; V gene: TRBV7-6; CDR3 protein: CASSLERGEYYEQYF; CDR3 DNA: TGTGCCAGCAGCTTAGAGCGGGGGGAATACTACGAGCAGTACTTC